The present entry profiles one T cell receptor (beta chain) with its context. CDR3 size: 19 residues. Trimming cost V 3 bases and J 2 bases; bases outside gene matches: 18. From germline, CDR1 is SGHTA and CDR2 FQGNSA. TCRdb's copy holds only in-frame clones and misses some; the assay was immunoSEQ multiplex PCR. The table lists around 96,000 clones, 90% to 95% of them singletons, with roughly 2.4% in the top ten. This specimen comes from a study of T cell changes during pregnancy in multiple sclerosis. This specimen was peripheral blood, taken in the third trimester of pregnancy. V and J are TRBV7-2 and TRBJ1-2, with 7 bases lining up with TRBD1. The clonotype was recovered from a female donor with multiple sclerosis, enrolled in a pregnancy study. This CDR3 is CASSFPRLSMTGTNYGYTF. CDR3 coding DNA: TGTGCCAGCAGCTTTCCACGGCTCTCAATGACAGGGACAAACTATGGCTACACCTTC.